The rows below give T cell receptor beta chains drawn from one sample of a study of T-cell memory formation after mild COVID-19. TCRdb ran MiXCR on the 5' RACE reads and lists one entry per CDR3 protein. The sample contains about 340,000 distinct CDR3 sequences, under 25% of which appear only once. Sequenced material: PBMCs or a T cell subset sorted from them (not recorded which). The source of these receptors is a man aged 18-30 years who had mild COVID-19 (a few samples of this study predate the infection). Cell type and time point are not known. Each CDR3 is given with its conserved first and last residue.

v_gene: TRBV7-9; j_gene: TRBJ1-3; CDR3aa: CANSLSTANSGNTIYF
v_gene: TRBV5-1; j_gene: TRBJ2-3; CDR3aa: CASRRQGGTDTQYF
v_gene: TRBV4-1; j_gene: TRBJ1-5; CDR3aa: CASRSLPYSNQPQHF
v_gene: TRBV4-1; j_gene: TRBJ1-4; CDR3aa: CASSYTGEDEKLFF
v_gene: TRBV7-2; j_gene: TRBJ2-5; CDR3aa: CASSLGTGSQETQYF
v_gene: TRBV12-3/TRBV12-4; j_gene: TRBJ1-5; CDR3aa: CASSFRRSNQPQHF
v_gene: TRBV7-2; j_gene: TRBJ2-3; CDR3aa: CASSYQTGLAGLTDTQYF
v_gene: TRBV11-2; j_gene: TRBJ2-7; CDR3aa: CASSLVAESSYEQYF
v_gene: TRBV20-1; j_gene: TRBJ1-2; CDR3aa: CSLRQPNYGYTF
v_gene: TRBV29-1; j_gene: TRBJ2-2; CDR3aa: CSVEVTAGELFF
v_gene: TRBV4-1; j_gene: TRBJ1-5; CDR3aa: CASSQDWGVSNQPQHF
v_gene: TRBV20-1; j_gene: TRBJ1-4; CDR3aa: CSARSTTGDFEKLFF
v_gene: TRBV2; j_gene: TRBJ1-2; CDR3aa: CASSEARGANYGYTF
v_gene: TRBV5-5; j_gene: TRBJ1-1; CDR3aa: CASSPQGAGYTEAFF
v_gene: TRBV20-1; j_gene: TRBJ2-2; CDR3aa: CSARPSGQGPGELFF
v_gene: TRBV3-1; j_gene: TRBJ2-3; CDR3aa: CASSSRATTGTDTQYF
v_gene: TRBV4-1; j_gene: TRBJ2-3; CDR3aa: CASSQANYDTDTQYF
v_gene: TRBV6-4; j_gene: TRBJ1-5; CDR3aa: CASTGPNSNQPQHF
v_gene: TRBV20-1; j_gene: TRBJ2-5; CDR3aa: CSADQGGGETQYF
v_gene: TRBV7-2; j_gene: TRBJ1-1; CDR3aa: CASSSPPGTGWATEAFF
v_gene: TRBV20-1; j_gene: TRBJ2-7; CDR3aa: CSAREDGGSYEQYF
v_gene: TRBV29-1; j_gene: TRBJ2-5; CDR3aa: CSVEEILPGQGVQETQYF
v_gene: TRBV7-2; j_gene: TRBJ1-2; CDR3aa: CASSLSPTNYGYTF
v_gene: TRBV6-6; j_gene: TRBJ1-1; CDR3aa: CATAGVGTEAFF
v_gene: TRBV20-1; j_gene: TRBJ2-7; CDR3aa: CSAGHYYEQYF